The 14 T cell receptor beta chains listed next were all sequenced from one sample in a study of monozygotic twins with inflammatory bowel disease. TCRdb reprocessed the 5' RACE reads and stores each CDR3 protein as one record, lacking DNA. The listing contains approximately 330,000 distinct CDR3 sequences. The sample was blood. The source is a human donor with ulcerative colitis or Crohn's disease, or a healthy co-twin of an affected twin (not recorded which).

The rearrangement uses TRBV29-1 and TRBJ2-1; the TCRdb call, TRBD2, lacks DNA for checking. The CDR3 extends over 16 amino acids. Germline-derived CDR1 and CDR2 are SQVTM and ANQGSEA. CDR3 amino acids: CSVEFSTSGSRDEQFF.

The chain employs TRBV5-1 and TRBJ2-1. Per germline, CDR1 SGHRS and CDR2 YFSETQ. The length of the CDR3 is 13 residues. CDR3: CASSLGVWGEQFF.

The chain recombines TRBV30 with TRBJ2-7; the D call of TRBD2 rests on TCRdb alone, since no DNA is present to check it. Per the germline V gene, CDR1 is GTSNPN and CDR2 is SVGIG (reference sequence). This CDR3 comprises 14 residues. CDR3 loop: CAWTGGTSGQEQYF.

J is TRBJ1-1 and V is TRBV29-1. Germline CDR1 is SQVTM and CDR2 is ANQGSEA. The CDR3 is 11 residues long. CDR3 in amino acids: CSAGEYTEAFF.

The chain combines TRBV20-1 with TRBJ1-1; TCRdb proposes TRBD1, but this gene call is untestable without DNA. The CDR3 is made up of 15 amino acids. Germline V lookup: CDR1 DFQATT, CDR2 SNEGSKA (reference sequence). The CDR3 protein is CSAGKEGAPNTEAFF.

The chain recombines TRBV7-9 with TRBJ2-5; lacking DNA, the TRBD1 call made by TCRdb goes unchecked. The CDR3 is made up of 15 amino acids. Germline CDR1 reads SEHNR; CDR2 reads FQNEAQ (reference sequence). The CDR3 here is CASSLSLSGGETQYF.

The chain has TRBV20-1 and TRBJ1-1; lacking DNA, the TRBD1 call made by TCRdb goes unchecked. The CDR3 runs to 15 residues. In germline, CDR1 is DFQATT, CDR2 SNEGSKA (reference sequence). The CDR3 reads CSARDYRALDTEAFF.

V and J are TRBV20-1 and TRBJ2-7; TCRdb's assignment of TRBD2 cannot be checked, as there is no DNA. The CDR3 extends over 15 amino acids. CDR1 is DFQATT, CDR2 SNEGSKA, per germline (reference sequence). The CDR3 loop reads CSASLRTSGGNEQYF.

V gene TRBV3-1 combines with J gene TRBJ2-3; checking the TCRdb D call of TRBD1 is not possible without DNA. The CDR3 runs to 15 residues. The germline CDR1 and CDR2 sequences are LGHDT and YNNKEL (reference sequence). The CDR3 sequence is CASSRRQGGTDTQYF.

CDR3 region: CATSREGAYEQYF. V is TRBV15 and J is TRBJ2-7; lacking DNA, the TRBD2 call made by TCRdb goes unchecked. The CDR3 length is 13 residues. CDR1 and CDR2 from the germline V gene are LNHNV and YYDKDF (reference sequence).

The chain couples TRBV7-2 to TRBJ2-7; TCRdb returns TRBD1, unconfirmable since there is no DNA. Per the germline V gene, CDR1 is SGHTA and CDR2 is FQGNSA. The CDR3 extends over 16 amino acids. The CDR3 sequence is CASSSRGLTTIYEQYF.

The gene calls are TRBV4-1 and TRBJ2-3. This CDR3 comprises 18 residues. Germline values: CDR1 MGHRA, CDR2 YSYEKL. The CDR3 sequence: CASSQDMRTSHTTDTQYF.

V gene TRBV20-1 combines with J gene TRBJ1-4; the TCRdb call, TRBD1, lacks DNA for checking. Germline CDR1 reads DFQATT; CDR2 reads SNEGSKA (reference sequence). The CDR3 spans 12 residues. CDR3 residues: CSVPSPNEKLFF.

The chain is built from TRBV7-7 and TRBJ2-2; TCRdb designates TRBD2, a call that cannot be tested without DNA. CDR3 length: 16 amino acids. Germline assignment: CDR1 SSHAT and CDR2 FNYEAQ (reference sequence). CDR3 sequence: CASAPSGRGNTGELFF.